A single sample gave rise to the 9 T cell receptor beta chains below, sequenced in a study of CXCR3-negative and CXCR3-positive naive CD8 T cells. The study made its TRB cDNA libraries by 5' RACE, adding UMI labels. TCRdb reprocessed the 5' RACE reads; each CDR3 protein has one entry and no DNA is given. The sample spans approximately 47,000 distinct CDR3 sequences; the ten largest clones claim roughly 2.3%. The sequenced sample consisted of naive CXCR3- CD8+ T cells from blood. This sample's subset: CD45RO-CCR7+CD27+CD95- naive CD8+ T cells lacking CXCR3 (TNR3-). The source is a human donor in good health. Some clones in this sample may be carry-over from other donors' samples.

The chain links TRBV5-1 to TRBJ2-3; the TCRdb call, TRBD2, lacks DNA for checking. Germline V CDR1 and CDR2: SGHRS, YFSETQ. The CDR3 runs 15 residues. CDR3: CASSWTSGYTDTQYF.

The chain employs TRBV29-1 and TRBJ1-1. From germline, CDR1 is SQVTM and CDR2 ANQGSEA. The CDR3 covers 12 residues. CDR3: CSVEEENTEAFF.

The chain combines TRBV29-1 with TRBJ2-7; TCRdb's assignment of TRBD1 cannot be checked, as there is no DNA. Germline V CDR1 and CDR2: SQVTM, ANQGSEA. CDR3 length: 15 amino acids. CDR3 protein: CSVETQGLSSYEQYF.

This chain uses TRBV20-1 with TRBJ1-2. Germline CDR1 reads DFQATT; CDR2 reads SNEGSKA (reference sequence). The CDR3 is made up of 14 amino acids. This CDR3 is CSARRSYTEDGYTF.

The V and J genes are TRBV5-1 and TRBJ2-1; TCRdb indicates TRBD2, and absent DNA this call remains unverified. In germline, CDR1 is SGHRS, CDR2 YFSETQ. The CDR3 extends over 15 amino acids. This chain's CDR3 is CASSLPAGDYNEQFF.

This chain links TRBV29-1 with TRBJ2-1; without DNA, the TCRdb call of TRBD2 cannot be checked. This CDR3 comprises 13 residues. The germline V gene has CDR1 SQVTM and CDR2 ANQGSEA. CDR3 in amino acids: CSVEGPENYEQFF.

This chain connects TRBV5-1 to TRBJ2-7. This CDR3 is built from 13 residues. The germline V gene encodes CDR1 SGHRS and CDR2 YFSETQ. The CDR3 loop is CASSLSSAYEQYF. The complete variable domain, with remaining parts taken from reference TRBV5-1 and TRBJ2-7, reads KAGVTQTPRYLIKTRGQQVTLSCSPISGHRSVSWYQQTPGQGLQFLFEYFSETQRNKGNFPGRFSGRQFSNSRSEMNVSTLELGDSALYLCASSLSSAYEQYFGPGTRLTVT.

The chain employs TRBV12-3 or TRBV12-4 and TRBJ2-5. The CDR3 has 14 amino acids. CDR3 in amino acids: CASSFGGTGETQYF.

The chain employs TRBV29-1 and TRBJ2-7; checking the TCRdb D call of TRBD2 is not possible without DNA. The CDR3 contains 13 residues. The germline CDR1 and CDR2 sequences are SQVTM and ANQGSEA. The CDR3 reads CSVVGERGYEQYF.